The rows below give T cell receptor beta chains drawn from one sample of a study of blood T cell repertoires in COVID-19. Generated by immunoSEQ multiplex PCR, the TCRdb table keeps only in-frame clones and is missing some. This table has 150,000 to 200,000 clones, over 80% appearing once. Sequencing input: peripheral blood. Source of these receptors: a woman older than 75 with active or convalescent COVID-19. CDR3s include the opening cysteine and the closing phenylalanine or tryptophan. The D gene is left open where the match is weak. Part of the rows lack a size; the others show once, few, many or a class for expanded clones.

d_call | clone_size | v_call | cdr3_aa
TRBD1 | - | TRBV4-3 | CASSQDWGQAQETQYF
TRBD1 | few | TRBV10-1 | CASSGQTGDPSYEQYF
TRBD1 | - | TRBV11-2 | CASSFPGGTEAFF
- | - | TRBV10-2 | CASSAELWEKLFF
TRBD1 | - | TRBV11-1 | CASSLDRITSGSGYTF
- | - | TRBV5-1 | CASSATTGSEAFF
- | - | TRBV10-3 | CAISDRGIEKLFF
- | few | TRBV2 | CASSQSGLNEKLFF
- | once | TRBV12-3/TRBV12-4 | CASSFGNQPQHF
- | few | TRBV3-1/TRBV3-2 | CASSQLGAGANGELFF
- | few | TRBV2 | CASRYLAGAWHF
- | - | TRBV6-4 | CASSARGGGGTSEQFF
- | once | TRBV3-1/TRBV3-2 | CASSQDARARRDYSNQPQHF
- | - | TRBV28 | CASSLWIGDGYTF
TRBD1 | - | TRBV12-3/TRBV12-4 | CASSLKSGTVLFF
- | - | TRBV20-1 | CSASQQGSGNSPLHF
- | once | TRBV5-1 | CASSLGQAVSEAFF
TRBD1 | - | TRBV27 | CASRGTGYSEQYF
- | once | TRBV7-9 | CASSLGPGELFF
TRBD2 | once | TRBV9 | CASSVVGLEGSDTQYF
- | - | TRBV19 | CASSIQGIQAGYTF
TRBD1 | - | TRBV6-6 | CASMDREARQPQHF
- | - | TRBV7-2 | CASSLYVRPDSGYTF
- | few | TRBV30 | CALSGHERSPLHF
TRBD1 | - | TRBV7-7 | CASSPDRTTGELFF
- | - | TRBV19 | CASSLTQTGGANYGYTF
TRBD1 | - | TRBV19 | CASISRDRVIGTEAFF
- | - | TRBV19 | CASSIVGSGTEAFF
TRBD1 | - | TRBV13 | CASSFGTDNVEQYF
- | - | TRBV2 | CASSRGTGYNEQFF
- | - | TRBV5-8 | CASSLTGREETQYF
TRBD1 | - | TRBV28 | CASSTTTGGKQPQHF
- | - | TRBV10-3 | CAISDGDGELFF
- | - | TRBV10-2 | CASSEPGGLGLSTGNTIYF
- | - | TRBV12-3/TRBV12-4 | CASRVLNQPQHF
TRBD1 | - | TRBV5-3 | CARSFGTGYLVSNQPQHF
- | - | TRBV19 | CASSIGGIVQGADTQYF
- | - | TRBV19 | CASSTPGRTYTEAFF
- | few | TRBV7-9 | CASSPRGASFDTQYF
TRBD1 | - | TRBV19 | CASSQGALSYEQYF
TRBD2 | - | TRBV11-2 | CASSPAGTSGREQYF
- | - | TRBV7-2 | CASSAGGLSANYGYTF
- | once | TRBV6-5 | CASRSSGQPNTGELFF
TRBD1 | - | TRBV7-9 | CASSSTGGTYEQYF
- | - | TRBV7-2 | CASSLTQGEAFF